The 22 T cell receptor beta chains reported below all come from one sample, sequenced in a study of CXCR3-negative and CXCR3-positive naive CD8 T cells. UMI-labeled TRB cDNA libraries were prepared by 5' RACE. TCRdb re-analyzed the 5' RACE reads; it lists each CDR3 protein once, without DNA. The sample totals about 120,000 distinct CDR3 sequences; its top ten clones hold roughly 0.59%. General study findings and limits: A higher hydrophobicity marked the TRB CDR3s of CXCR3-positive naive cells versus CXCR3-negative naive cells.

No antigen is known for these receptors. Sequenced: naive CXCR3+ CD8+ T cells from blood. Specified subset: CD45RO-CCR7+CD27+CD95- naive CD8+ T cells expressing CXCR3 (TNR3+). The receptors derive from a human donor in good health. Some clones in this sample may be carry-over from other donors' samples.

This rearrangement joins TRBV7-3 to TRBJ2-3. This CDR3 has 14 amino acids. Germline V CDR1 and CDR2: SGHTA, FQGTGA. CDR3 loop: CASSLTFSADTQYF.

This sequence joins TRBV6-6 and TRBJ1-2. Germline CDR1 reads MNHNY; CDR2 reads SVGAGI (reference sequence). CDR3 size: 12 residues. The CDR3 spells CASVQERYGYTF.

CDR3 sequence: CASSDLAGTLADTQYF. The chain has TRBV14 and TRBJ2-3; TCRdb indicates TRBD2, and absent DNA this call remains unverified. The V gene's germline CDR1 is SGHDN and CDR2 FVKESK. This CDR3 spans 16 amino acids.

V gene TRBV5-1 combines with J gene TRBJ2-7; TCRdb calls TRBD1, which cannot be checked without DNA. Per germline, CDR1 SGHRS and CDR2 YFSETQ. The CDR3 has 12 residues. CDR3: CASSLGGTEQYF.

This chain joins TRBV29-1 and TRBJ1-1; as DNA is missing, the TRBD1 call by TCRdb cannot be tested. CDR3 length: 16 amino acids. Germline-derived CDR1 and CDR2 are SQVTM and ANQGSEA. This chain's CDR3 is CSVEGPGWGGYDEAFF.

The chain carries TRBV7-8 and TRBJ1-2; TCRdb picks TRBD1, but there is no DNA to check that call. Germline lookup yields CDR1 SGHVS and CDR2 FQNEAQ. The CDR3 contains 14 residues. CDR3 in amino acids: CASSLGDRGGGYTF.

The V and J genes are TRBV7-6 and TRBJ1-1; TCRdb's D call, TRBD1, is unchecked because there is no DNA. There are 15 residues in the CDR3. Looked up from germline, CDR1 is SGHVS and CDR2 is FNYEAQ. The CDR3 is CASSPRTEELTEAFF.

The chain is built from TRBV7-3 and TRBJ2-2; TCRdb returns TRBD1, unconfirmable since there is no DNA. Germline V CDR1 and CDR2: SGHTA, FQGTGA. The CDR3 has 16 residues. The CDR3 loop is CASSSVIGTDTGELFF.

This chain connects TRBV14 to TRBJ2-7; TCRdb outputs TRBD2, but without DNA this stays unchecked. Germline loops: CDR1 SGHDN, CDR2 FVKESK. This CDR3 has 13 residues. The CDR3 loop reads CASSPLGFYEQYF.

The V and J genes are TRBV27 and TRBJ2-7; TCRdb's D gene call, TRBD1, goes unchecked for lack of DNA. This CDR3 contains 16 residues. Per germline, CDR1 MNHEY and CDR2 SMNVEV (reference sequence). The CDR3 sequence is CASSLSPGTDSYEQYF.

The gene calls are TRBV11-2 and TRBJ2-3. The CDR3 spans 15 residues. Germline V gene sequence: CDR1 SGHAT, CDR2 FQNNGV. CDR3 sequence: CASSLDRIVTDTQYF.

This rearrangement joins TRBV12-3 or TRBV12-4 to TRBJ2-7; the TRBD1 assignment by TCRdb is unverifiable without DNA. This CDR3 is built from 15 residues. The CDR3 reads CASSLWGQGTYEQYF.

This chain uses TRBV28 with TRBJ2-7; TCRdb reports TRBD1, a call that lacks DNA to check it against. Per germline, CDR1 MDHEN and CDR2 SYDVKM. This CDR3 contains 14 residues. CDR3 loop: CASSLSGQGEEQYF.

The chain recombines TRBV6-6 with TRBJ2-5; no DNA is available, so the TRBD2 call from TCRdb remains unchecked. Germline CDR1 reads MNHNY; CDR2 reads SVGAGI (reference sequence). This CDR3 contains 16 residues. The CDR3 loop reads CASSNLAGPYQETQYF.

The chain is built from TRBV29-1 and TRBJ2-6. CDR1 is SQVTM and CDR2 is ANQGSEA in the germline V gene. CDR3 size: 14 residues. This chain's CDR3 is CSANDGSGANVLTF.

This chain connects TRBV4-3 to TRBJ1-6. This CDR3 is built from 14 residues. Germline CDR1 is LGHNA and CDR2 is YSLEER. The CDR3: CASSPGLSAPPLHF.

J is TRBJ1-2 and V is TRBV12-3 or TRBV12-4. The CDR3 is 17 residues long. The CDR3 sequence is CASSPVWWGDESYGYTF.

CDR3 region: CASSPGTGDTQYF. The chain joins TRBV4-3 to TRBJ2-3. The CDR3 covers 13 residues. Germline V CDR1 and CDR2: LGHNA, YSLEER.

The CDR3 loop is CASSSDLTDYGYTF. The chain uses TRBV5-1 and TRBJ1-2. The CDR3 extends over 14 amino acids. CDR1 and CDR2 from the germline V gene are SGHRS and YFSETQ.

The rearrangement joins TRBV5-5 to TRBJ2-5. The CDR3 runs 14 residues. Germline-derived CDR1 and CDR2 are SGHKS and YYEKEE (reference sequence). Here the CDR3 reads CASSFGLLQETQYF.

The V gene is TRBV12-3 or TRBV12-4, the J gene TRBJ2-7; TCRdb's D call of TRBD1 is untestable without DNA. The CDR3 has 15 amino acids. The CDR3 protein is CASVQRRGTWDEQYF.

The chain employs TRBV4-1 and TRBJ1-5; without DNA, the TCRdb call of TRBD1 cannot be checked. CDR1 is MGHRA and CDR2 is YSYEKL in the germline V gene. This CDR3 is built from 16 residues. The chain's CDR3 is CASSQGPRFENQPQHF.